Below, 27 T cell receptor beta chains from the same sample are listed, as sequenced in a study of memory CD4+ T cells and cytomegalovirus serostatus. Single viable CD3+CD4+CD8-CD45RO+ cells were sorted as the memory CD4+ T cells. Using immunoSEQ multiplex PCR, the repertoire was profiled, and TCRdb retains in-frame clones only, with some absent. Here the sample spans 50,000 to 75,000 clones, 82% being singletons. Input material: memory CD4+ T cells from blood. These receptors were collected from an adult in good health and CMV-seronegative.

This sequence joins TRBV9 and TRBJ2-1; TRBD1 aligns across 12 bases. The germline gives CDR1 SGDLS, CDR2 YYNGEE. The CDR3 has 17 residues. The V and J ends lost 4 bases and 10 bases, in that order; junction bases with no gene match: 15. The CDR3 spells CASSPFRGQGARNEQFF. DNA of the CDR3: TGTGCCAGCAGCCCGTTCCGGGGACAGGGGGCGCGTAACGAGCAGTTCTTC.

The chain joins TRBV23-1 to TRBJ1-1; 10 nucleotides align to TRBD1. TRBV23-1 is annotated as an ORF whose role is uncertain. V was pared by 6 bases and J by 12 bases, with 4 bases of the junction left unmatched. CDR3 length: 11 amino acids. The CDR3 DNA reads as TGCGCCAGCAGGACAGGGGGCAATTCTTTCTTT. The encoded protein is CASRTGGNSFF.

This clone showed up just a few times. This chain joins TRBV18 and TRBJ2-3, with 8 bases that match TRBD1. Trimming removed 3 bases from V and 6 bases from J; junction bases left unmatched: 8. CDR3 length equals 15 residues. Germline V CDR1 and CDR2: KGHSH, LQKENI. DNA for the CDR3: TGTGCCAGCTCACCGGGACAGGTCCTGGGGGATACGCAGTATTTT. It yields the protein CASSPGQVLGDTQYF.

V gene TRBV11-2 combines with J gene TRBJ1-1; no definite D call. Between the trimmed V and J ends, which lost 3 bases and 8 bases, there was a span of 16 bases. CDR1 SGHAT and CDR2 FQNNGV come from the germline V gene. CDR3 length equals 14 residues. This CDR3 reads CASSLVSRRGEAFF. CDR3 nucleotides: TGTGCCAGCAGCTTGGTATCGAGACGAGGGGAAGCTTTCTTT.

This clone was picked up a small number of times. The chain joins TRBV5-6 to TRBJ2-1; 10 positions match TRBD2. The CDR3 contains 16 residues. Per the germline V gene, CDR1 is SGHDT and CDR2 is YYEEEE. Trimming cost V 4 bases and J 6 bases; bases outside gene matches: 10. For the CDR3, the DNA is TGTGCCAGCAGCCTCGGTCTAGCGGGAGTTTCCAATGAGCAGTTCTTC. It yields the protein CASSLGLAGVSNEQFF.

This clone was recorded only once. CDR3 amino acids: CASSFGFSGANVLTF. The CDR3 nucleotides are TGTGCCAGCAGTTTCGGATTTTCTGGGGCCAACGTCCTGACTTTC. The chain combines TRBV28 with TRBJ2-6; D ambiguous. V gave up 3 bases and J gave up 1 base, with 7 bases separating them. The CDR3 has 15 residues. CDR1 is MDHEN and CDR2 is SYDVKM in the germline V gene.

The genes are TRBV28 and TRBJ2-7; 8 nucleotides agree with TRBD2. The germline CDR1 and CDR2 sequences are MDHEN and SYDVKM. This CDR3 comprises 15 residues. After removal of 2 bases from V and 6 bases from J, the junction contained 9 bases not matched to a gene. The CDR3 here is CASSLLIGRASEQYF. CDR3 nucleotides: TGTGCCAGCAGTTTACTTATCGGGAGGGCAAGCGAGCAGTACTTC.

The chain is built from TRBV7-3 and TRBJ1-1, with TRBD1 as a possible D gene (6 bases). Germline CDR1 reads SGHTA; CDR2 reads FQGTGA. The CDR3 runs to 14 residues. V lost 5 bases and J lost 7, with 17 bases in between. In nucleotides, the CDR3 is TGTGCCAGCAGCCCGACGGGGGCCCGGGATGAAGCTTTCTTT. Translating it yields CASSPTGARDEAFF. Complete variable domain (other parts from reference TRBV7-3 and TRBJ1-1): GAGVSQTPSNKVTEKGKYVELRCDPISGHTALYWYRQSLGQGPEFLIYFQGTGAADDSGLPNDRFFAVRPEGSVSTLKIQRTERGDSAVYLCASSPTGARDEAFFGQGTRLTVV.

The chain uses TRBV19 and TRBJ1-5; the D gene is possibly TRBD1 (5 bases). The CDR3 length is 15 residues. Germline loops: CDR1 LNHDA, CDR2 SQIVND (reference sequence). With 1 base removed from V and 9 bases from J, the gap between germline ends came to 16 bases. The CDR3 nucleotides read TGTGCCAGTAGTATAGCTGGGACGGGGATCATGCCCCAGCATTTT. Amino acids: CASSIAGTGIMPQHF.

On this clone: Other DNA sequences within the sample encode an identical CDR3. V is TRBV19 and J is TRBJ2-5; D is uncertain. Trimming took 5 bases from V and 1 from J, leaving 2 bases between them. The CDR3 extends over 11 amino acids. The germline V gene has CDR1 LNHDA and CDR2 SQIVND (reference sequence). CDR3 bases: TGTGCCAGTAGTCTCCAAGAGACCCAGTACTTC. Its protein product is CASSLQETQYF. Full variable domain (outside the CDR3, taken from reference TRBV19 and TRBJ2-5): DGGITQSPKYLFRKEGQNVTLSCEQNLNHDAMYWYRQDPGQGLRLIYYSQIVNDFQKGDIAEGYSVSREKKESFPLTVTSAQKNPTAFYLCASSLQETQYFGPGTRLLVL.

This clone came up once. The CDR3 region has the DNA TGTGCCAGCAGCTTAGGTGGGGGTTTGGGGTCGCAGTACTTC. Its translation: CASSLGGGLGSQYF. The chain joins TRBV7-9 to TRBJ2-7; D tentatively reads TRBD1 or TRBD2 (5 bases each). V was shortened by 1 base and J by 9 bases, with 16 bases between the two germline ends. The CDR3 contains 14 residues. CDR1 and CDR2 (germline): SEHNR, FQNEAQ (reference sequence).

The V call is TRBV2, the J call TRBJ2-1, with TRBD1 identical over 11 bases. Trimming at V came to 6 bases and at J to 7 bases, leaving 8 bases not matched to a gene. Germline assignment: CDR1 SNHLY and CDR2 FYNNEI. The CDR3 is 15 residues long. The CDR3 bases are TGTGCCAGCAGAAAAGGACAGGGGGCTCTTAATGAGCAGTTCTTC. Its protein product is CASRKGQGALNEQFF. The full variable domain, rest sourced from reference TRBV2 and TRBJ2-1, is EPEVTQTPSHQVTQMGQEVILRCVPISNHLYFYWYRQILGQKVEFLVSFYNNEISEKSEIFDDQFSVERPDGSNFTLKIRSTKLEDSAMYFCASRKGQGALNEQFFGPGTRLTVL.

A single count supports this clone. The DNA for the CDR3 is TGTGCCAGCAGCGCCCCGAGCTCCTACGAGCAGTACTTC. This translates into CASSAPSSYEQYF. V gene TRBV5-6 combines with J gene TRBJ2-7; no clear D. The germline CDR1 and CDR2 sequences are SGHDT and YYEEEE. The CDR3 has 13 amino acids. The ends were cut back, 4 bases at V and 0 bases at J, with 8 bases in the middle.

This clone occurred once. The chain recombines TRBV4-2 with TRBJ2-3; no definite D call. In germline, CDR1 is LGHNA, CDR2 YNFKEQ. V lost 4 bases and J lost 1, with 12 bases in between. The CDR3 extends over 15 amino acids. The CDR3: CASSPQFGGTDTQYF. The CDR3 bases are TGTGCCAGCAGCCCACAATTTGGGGGCACAGATACGCAGTATTTT.

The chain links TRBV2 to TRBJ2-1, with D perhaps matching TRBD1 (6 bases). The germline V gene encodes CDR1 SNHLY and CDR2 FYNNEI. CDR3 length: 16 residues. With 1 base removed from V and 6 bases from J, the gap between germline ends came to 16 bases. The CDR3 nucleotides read TGTGCCAGCAGTGAAGGATCAGGGGCGGTTTTCAATGAGCAGTTCTTC. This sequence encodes CASSEGSGAVFNEQFF.

This CDR3 is CASSGGGGVKNIQYF. In DNA, the CDR3 is TGTGCCAGCAGCGGAGGTGGGGGAGTCAAAAACATTCAGTACTTC. V and J are TRBV7-2 and TRBJ2-4; possibly TRBD1 or TRBD2 for D (5 bases each). Germline CDR1 and CDR2: SGHTA and FQGNSA. V was clipped by 5 bases and J by 3 bases, with 14 bases between them. The CDR3 sequence is 15 residues long. The entire variable domain, with the rest obtained from reference TRBV7-2 and TRBJ2-4, is as follows: GAGVSQSPSNKVTEKGKDVELRCDPISGHTALYWYRQSLGQGLEFLIYFQGNSAPDKSGLPSDRFSAERTGGSVSTLTIQRTQQEDSAVYLCASSGGGGVKNIQYFGAGTRLSVL.

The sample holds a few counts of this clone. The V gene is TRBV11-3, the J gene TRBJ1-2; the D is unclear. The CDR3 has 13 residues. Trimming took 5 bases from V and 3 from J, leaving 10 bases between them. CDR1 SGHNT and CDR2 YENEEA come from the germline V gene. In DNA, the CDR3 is TGTGCCAGCAGCGAGGGAGGAGACTATGGCTACACCTTC. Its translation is CASSEGGDYGYTF.

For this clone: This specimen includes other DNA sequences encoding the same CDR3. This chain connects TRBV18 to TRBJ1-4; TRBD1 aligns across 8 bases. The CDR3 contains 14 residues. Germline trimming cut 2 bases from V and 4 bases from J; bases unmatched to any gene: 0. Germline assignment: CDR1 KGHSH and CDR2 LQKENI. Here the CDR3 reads CASSPGQGNEKLFF. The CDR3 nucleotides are TGTGCCAGCTCACCAGGACAGGGTAATGAAAAACTGTTTTTT.

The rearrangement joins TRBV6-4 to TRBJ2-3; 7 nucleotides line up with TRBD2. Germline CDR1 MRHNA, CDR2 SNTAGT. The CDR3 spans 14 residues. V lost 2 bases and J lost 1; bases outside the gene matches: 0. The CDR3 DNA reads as TGTGCCAGCAGTGACCGGGGGGGCACAGATACGCAGTATTTT. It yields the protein CASSDRGGTDTQYF.

Here the CDR3 reads CASRETGTGATNEKLFF. As DNA, the CDR3 is TGTGCCAGCAGGGAGACAGGGACGGGGGCAACTAATGAAAAACTGTTTTTT. The chain combines TRBV28 with TRBJ1-4; TRBD1 aligns across 7 bases. The CDR3 consists of 17 residues. V shed 6 bases and J 0 bases; nucleotides not matched to a gene: 10. The germline V gene has CDR1 MDHEN and CDR2 SYDVKM.

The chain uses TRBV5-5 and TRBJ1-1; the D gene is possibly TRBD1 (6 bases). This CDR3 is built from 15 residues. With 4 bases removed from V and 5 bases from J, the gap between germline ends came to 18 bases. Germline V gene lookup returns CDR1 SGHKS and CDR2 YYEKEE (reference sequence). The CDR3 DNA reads TGTGCCAGCAGCCCCGGACAGCGGTCAAGGACTGAAGCTTTCTTT. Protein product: CASSPGQRSRTEAFF.

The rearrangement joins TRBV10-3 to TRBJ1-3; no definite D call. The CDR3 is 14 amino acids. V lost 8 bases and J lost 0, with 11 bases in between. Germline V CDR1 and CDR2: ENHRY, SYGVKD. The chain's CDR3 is CAIGDLSSGNTIYF. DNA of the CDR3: TGTGCCATCGGGGATCTCAGCTCTGGAAACACCATATATTTT.

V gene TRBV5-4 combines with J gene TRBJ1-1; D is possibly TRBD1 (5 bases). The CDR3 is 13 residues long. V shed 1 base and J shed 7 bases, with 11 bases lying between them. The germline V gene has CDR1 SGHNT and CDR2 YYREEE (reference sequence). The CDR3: CASSLTGAVEAFF. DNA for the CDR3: TGTGCCAGCAGCTTGACCGGGGCAGTTGAAGCTTTCTTT.

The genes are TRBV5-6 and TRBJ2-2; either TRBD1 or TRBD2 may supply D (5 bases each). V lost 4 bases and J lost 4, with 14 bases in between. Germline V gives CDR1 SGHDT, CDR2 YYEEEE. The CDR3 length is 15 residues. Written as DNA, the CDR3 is TGTGCCAGCAGCGGGCCCGGTGGGACCACCGGGGAGCTGTTTTTT. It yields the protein CASSGPGGTTGELFF.

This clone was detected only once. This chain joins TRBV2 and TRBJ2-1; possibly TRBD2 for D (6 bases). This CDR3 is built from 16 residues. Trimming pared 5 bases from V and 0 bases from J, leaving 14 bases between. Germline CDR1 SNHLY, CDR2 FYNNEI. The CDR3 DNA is TGTGCCAGCAGTCCCACGGGGGATAGCTCCTACAATGAGCAGTTCTTC. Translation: CASSPTGDSSYNEQFF. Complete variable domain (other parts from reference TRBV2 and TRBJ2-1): EPEVTQTPSHQVTQMGQEVILRCVPISNHLYFYWYRQILGQKVEFLVSFYNNEISEKSEIFDDQFSVERPDGSNFTLKIRSTKLEDSAMYFCASSPTGDSSYNEQFFGPGTRLTVL.

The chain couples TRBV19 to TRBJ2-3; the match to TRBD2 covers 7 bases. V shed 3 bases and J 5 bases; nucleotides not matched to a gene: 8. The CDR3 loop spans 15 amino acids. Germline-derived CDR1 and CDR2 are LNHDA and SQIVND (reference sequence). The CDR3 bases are TGTGCCAGTAGTATTGGCGGGAGACCTGGAGATACGCAGTATTTT. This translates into CASSIGGRPGDTQYF.

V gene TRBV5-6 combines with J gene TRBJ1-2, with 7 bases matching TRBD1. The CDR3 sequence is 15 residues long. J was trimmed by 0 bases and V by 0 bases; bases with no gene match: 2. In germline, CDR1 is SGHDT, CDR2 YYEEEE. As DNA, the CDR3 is TGTGCCAGCAGCTTGGCCGGGACAGCTAACTATGGCTACACCTTC. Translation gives CASSLAGTANYGYTF.